This T cell receptor (beta chain) was captured in a study of cytomegalovirus exposure and HLA in healthy donors. The germline V gene has CDR1 MDHEN and CDR2 SYDVKM. V lost 6 bases to trimming and J lost 4 bases; unmatched junction nucleotides: 4. The CDR3 contains 15 residues. The assay was immunoSEQ multiplex PCR, and TCRdb's table has in-frame clones only and misses some. The data show roughly 75,000 clones, approximately 93% seen once. Material: PBMCs. This sequence was found in a man aged 18-30 years in good health and CMV-seropositive. J is TRBJ2-1 and V is TRBV28, with 12 bases matching TRBD2. CDR3 sequence (DNA): TGTGCCAGCAGGAAAGGGACTAGCGGGTACAATGAGCAGTTCTTC. Translating gives CASRKGTSGYNEQFF.